The 13 T cell receptor beta chains below all came from one sample that was sequenced in a study of blood T cell repertoires in COVID-19. Data came from immunoSEQ multiplex PCR; TCRdb stores just in-frame clones and leaves some out. The data show hundreds of thousands of clones, about nine tenths seen once. The sequencing sample was made of PBMCs or T cells enriched from blood (not recorded which). Every receptor here comes from a woman aged 40 to 50 who had recovered from COVID-19.

The chain carries TRBV30 and TRBJ1-2; perhaps TRBD1 as D (5 bases). Germline V lookup: CDR1 GTSNPN, CDR2 SVGIG (reference sequence). The CDR3 is made up of 13 amino acids. With 0 bases removed from V and 4 bases from J, the gap between germline ends came to 9 bases. Here the CDR3 DNA reads TGTGCCTGGAGTGTACAGGTTCTCTATGGCTACACCTTC. Its translation: CAWSVQVLYGYTF.

The chain links TRBV19 to TRBJ2-1; D gene uncertain. The germline V and J ends were trimmed by 3 bases and 0 bases, with 9 bases remaining between them. The CDR3 is 15 amino acids. Germline-derived CDR1 and CDR2 are LNHDA and SQIVND (reference sequence). The CDR3 reads CASSIGASSYNEQFF. The CDR3 nucleotides are TGTGCCAGTAGTATCGGAGCGAGCTCCTACAATGAGCAGTTCTTC.

This clone has only one observation. V gene TRBV7-9 combines with J gene TRBJ2-7; 7 positions match TRBD1. This CDR3 has 16 amino acids. Germline V CDR1 and CDR2: SEHNR, FQNEAQ (reference sequence). V shed 1 base and J 2 bases; nucleotides not matched to a gene: 8. CDR3 region: CASSLVATGSTYEQYF. The CDR3 DNA sequence: TGTGCCAGCAGCTTAGTCGCGACAGGGTCTACCTACGAGCAGTACTTC.

This clone has a handful of counts. The J gene is TRBJ2-3, the V gene TRBV9; D may be TRBD2 (7 bases). The CDR3 totals 16 residues. From germline, CDR1 is SGDLS and CDR2 YYNGEE. The V end lost 3 bases, the J end lost 2 bases, and 16 bases lay between the germline ends. The chain's CDR3 is CASSGGAGAFTDTQYF. The CDR3, as DNA: TGTGCCAGCAGCGGAGGGGCGGGGGCCTTCACAGATACGCAGTATTTT. The full variable domain, with the rest looked up from reference TRBV9 and TRBJ2-3, is DSGVTQTPKHLITATGQRVTLRCSPRSGDLSVYWYQQSLDQGLQFLIQYYNGEERAKGNILERFSAQQFPDLHSELNLSSLELGDSALYFCASSGGAGAFTDTQYFGPGTRLTVL.

The chain has TRBV7-8 and TRBJ1-1, with a tentative D call TRBD1 (5 bases). With 5 bases removed from V and 1 base from J, the gap between germline ends came to 8 bases. The CDR3 runs 13 residues. CDR1 is SGHVS and CDR2 is FQNEAQ in the germline V gene. The CDR3 coding sequence is TGTGCCAGCAGCCGACAGAAGAACACTGAAGCTTTCTTT. This codes for CASSRQKNTEAFF.

In its sample, this clone was seen once. The germline gene is not matched at one end of the junction; a read error may be the cause. The J gene is TRBJ2-7, the V gene TRBV6-5, with 8 bases lining up with TRBD2. The CDR3 runs 16 residues. CDR1 is MNHEY and CDR2 is SVGAGI in the germline V gene. This CDR3 reads CASSYLETSDRYAQYF. The CDR3 DNA follows: TGTGCCAGCAGTTACTTGGAGACTAGCGACCGGTACGCGCAGTACTTC.

The chain carries TRBV3-1 (or the pseudogene TRBV3-2) and TRBJ2-5; tentatively, D is TRBD1 (6 bases). The CDR3 contains 12 residues. The V gene's germline CDR1 is LGHDT and CDR2 YNNKEL (reference sequence). Trimming took off 9 bases at V and 1 base at J, with 9 bases between the two ends. CDR3 in amino acids: CASQGRQETQYF. DNA of the CDR3: TGTGCCAGTCAGGGGCGCCAAGAGACCCAGTACTTC.

In this sample, this clone turned up once. The V call is TRBV7-9, the J call TRBJ1-1; a weak D match, TRBD1 (6 bases). The CDR3 loop spans 16 amino acids. The V gene lost 5 bases and the J gene lost 1 base, with 17 bases spanning the gap. Germline V CDR1 and CDR2: SEHNR, FQNEAQ (reference sequence). The CDR3 sequence is CASSPHLARGNTEAFF. The CDR3 bases are TGTGCCAGCAGCCCCCACCTCGCCAGGGGGAACACTGAAGCTTTCTTT.

The rearrangement uses TRBV5-1 and TRBJ1-1; 9 nucleotides agree with TRBD1. From germline, CDR1 is SGHRS and CDR2 YFSETQ. Trimming at V came to 3 bases and at J to 4 bases, leaving 7 bases not matched to a gene. CDR3 length: 15 residues. The CDR3, as DNA: TGCGCCAGCAGCTCCCTACAGGGGGCCGGCACTGAAGCTTTCTTT. Translated: CASSSLQGAGTEAFF.

The chain employs TRBV28 and TRBJ2-2; D is unclear. Trimming stripped 8 bases from V and 0 bases from J, with 13 bases between. Germline-derived CDR1 and CDR2 are MDHEN and SYDVKM. The CDR3 length is 15 residues. The CDR3 DNA reads as TGTGCCAGCTCCCTTAGAGGCGCGAACACCGGGGAGCTGTTTTTT. Its protein is CASSLRGANTGELFF. Full variable domain (missing parts from reference TRBV28 and TRBJ2-2): DVKVTQSSRYLVKRTGEKVFLECVQDMDHENMFWYRQDPGLGLRLIYFSYDVKMKEKGDIPEGYSVSREKKERFSLILESASTNQTSMYLCASSLRGANTGELFFGEGSRLTVL.

This rearrangement joins TRBV7-9 to TRBJ2-7; D perhaps matches TRBD1 (5 bases). The germline V and J ends were trimmed by 1 base and 2 bases, with 6 bases remaining between them. Germline V CDR1 and CDR2: SEHNR, FQNEAQ (reference sequence). The CDR3 has 13 amino acids. The CDR3 here is CASSLGTTYEQYF. In nucleotides, the CDR3 is TGTGCCAGCAGCTTAGGGACAACCTACGAGCAGTACTTC.

V usage is TRBV5-1 and J usage is TRBJ2-6; D is possibly TRBD1 (5 bases). This CDR3 spans 17 amino acids. Looked up from germline, CDR1 is SGHRS and CDR2 is YFSETQ. The V gene lost 0 bases and the J gene lost 0 bases, with 10 bases spanning the gap. The CDR3 nucleotides are TGCGCCAGCAGCTTGGCAGGGCAGAGCTCTGGGGCCAACGTCCTGACTTTC. It yields the protein CASSLAGQSSGANVLTF.

This chain links TRBV19 with TRBJ1-5; 7 nucleotides match TRBD1. The CDR3 is 13 residues long. Looked up from germline, CDR1 is LNHDA and CDR2 is SQIVND (reference sequence). The V and J ends lost 8 bases and 3 bases, in that order; junction bases with no gene match: 4. The CDR3 region is CASAGTANQPQHF. The CDR3 DNA reads TGTGCCAGTGCTGGGACAGCCAATCAGCCCCAGCATTTT.